These 16 T cell receptor beta chains were all obtained from the same sample, sequenced in a study of Ad26.COV2.S vaccination and SARS-CoV-2 variants. Profiling relied on immunoSEQ multiplex PCR, and the TCRdb table lists in-frame clones only, not all of them. The profile shows approximately 480,000 clones, approximately 88% of them singletons. Treatment described: 15 to 20 received Ad26.COV2.S at low or high dose, single or two shots; several received placebo; per-sample allocation not given. The study sampled participants on day 63 after the first vaccine or placebo injection. The specimen comprised peripheral blood, sampled in a trial of Ad26.COV2.S vaccine versus placebo. These receptors came from a person between 18 and 59 years old who received the Ad26.COV2.S COVID-19 vaccine or a placebo.

The chain is built from TRBV6-2 or TRBV6-3 and TRBJ2-4; weak D call: TRBD1 (6 bases). This CDR3 contains 13 residues. V shed 5 bases and J shed 7 bases, with 12 bases lying between them. CDR1 MNHEY and CDR2 SVGEGT come from the germline V gene. For the CDR3, the DNA is TGTGCCAGCAGTCCCGGACAGAAGAACATTCAGTACTTC. Protein product: CASSPGQKNIQYF.

The chain carries TRBV30 and TRBJ2-1; TRBD1 aligns across 10 bases. Germline lookup yields CDR1 GTSNPN and CDR2 SVGIG (reference sequence). With V trimmed by 2 bases and J by 4 bases, 2 bases remained unmatched. CDR3 length equals 14 residues. The CDR3 nucleotides are TGTGCCTGGAGTAGGGACAGGGGTTACAATGAGCAGTTCTTC. As protein: CAWSRDRGYNEQFF.

V and J are TRBV6-5 and TRBJ1-4, with D perhaps matching TRBD1 (5 bases). Germline CDR1 and CDR2: MNHEY and SVGAGI. The CDR3 extends over 13 amino acids. V dropped 5 bases and J dropped 8 bases, with 12 bases sitting between them. The CDR3 DNA reads as TGTGCCAGCAGTCAGGGAGGGTTGGAAAAACTGTTTTTT. Translating gives CASSQGGLEKLFF.

This clone turned up a few times. The rearrangement uses TRBV7-2 and TRBJ1-5; D gene unclear. From germline, CDR1 is SGHTA and CDR2 FQGNSA. Trimming left V 5 bases short and J 3 bases short, with 8 bases between. The CDR3 loop spans 13 amino acids. CDR3 bases: TGTGCCAGCAGCCGGTCGGTCAATCAGCCCCAGCATTTT. Encoded protein: CASSRSVNQPQHF. The full variable domain, rest sourced from reference TRBV7-2 and TRBJ1-5, is GAGVSQSPSNKVTEKGKDVELRCDPISGHTALYWYRQSLGQGLEFLIYFQGNSAPDKSGLPSDRFSAERTGGSVSTLTIQRTQQEDSAVYLCASSRSVNQPQHFGDGTRLSIL.

V is TRBV11-2 and J is TRBJ2-1; 8 positions agree with TRBD2. Germline assignment: CDR1 SGHAT and CDR2 FQNNGV. The junction had 10 bases not matched to a gene; V was cut back by 3 bases and J by 9 bases. The CDR3 contains 15 residues. CDR3 DNA: TGTGCCAGCAGCTTGGGGACTAGAGCAGGCGTTGAGCAGTTCTTC. Its translation: CASSLGTRAGVEQFF.

The rearrangement joins TRBV19 to TRBJ2-7, with D maybe TRBD1 (6 bases). The ends were cut back, 3 bases at V and 2 bases at J, with 11 bases in the middle. Germline V gene sequence: CDR1 LNHDA, CDR2 SQIVND (reference sequence). This CDR3 comprises 14 residues. CDR3 protein: CASSIRWGPYEQYF. In nucleotides, the CDR3 is TGTGCCAGTAGTATTAGGTGGGGGCCCTACGAGCAGTACTTC.

The chain is built from TRBV4-1 and TRBJ2-3; D may be TRBD1 or TRBD2 (6 bases each). V was cut by 0 bases and J by 0 bases, with 10 bases left in between. The CDR3 covers 16 residues. The germline CDR1 and CDR2 sequences are MGHRA and YSYEKL. The CDR3 sequence is CASSQDGGQSTDTQYF. The CDR3 nucleotides read TGCGCCAGCAGCCAAGATGGGGGGCAGAGCACAGATACGCAGTATTTT.

The chain couples TRBV23-1 to TRBJ2-3, with TRBD1 matching 7 bases. TRBV23-1 is filed as an ORF, its function uncertain. The CDR3 is made up of 17 amino acids. V lost 2 bases, J lost 2 bases, and 10 bases stayed unmatched. The CDR3 region has the DNA TGCGCCAGCAGTCAAAACCTAGGGGGCGAGGACACAGATACGCAGTATTTT. This codes for CASSQNLGGEDTDTQYF.

The genes are TRBV5-1 and TRBJ2-1; 9 bases match TRBD2. The CDR3 extends over 15 amino acids. Germline CDR1 SGHRS, CDR2 YFSETQ. The junction had 6 bases not matched to a gene; V was cut back by 0 bases and J by 8 bases. In nucleotides, the CDR3 is TGCGCCAGCAGCTTGGGGCTAGCGGGAATGGATGAGCAGTTCTTC. Protein: CASSLGLAGMDEQFF.

The CDR3 nucleotides are TGTGCCAGTAGTACTCAGGGGGCCGGGGAGACCCAGTACTTC. Translation gives CASSTQGAGETQYF. The J gene is TRBJ2-5, the V gene TRBV19; TRBD1 matches at 8 bases. CDR1 and CDR2 from the germline V gene are LNHDA and SQIVND (reference sequence). V lost 4 bases to trimming and J lost 5 bases; unmatched junction nucleotides: 6. The CDR3 totals 14 residues.

The chain is built from TRBV7-3 and TRBJ2-2; no clear D gene. V was trimmed by 2 bases and J by 4 bases, leaving 11 bases between them. Germline CDR1 reads SGHTA; CDR2 reads FQGTGA. There are 15 residues in the CDR3. CDR3 nucleotide sequence: TGTGCCAGCAGCTTAGCTTCCTCGGGCACCGGGGAGCTGTTTTTT. It encodes CASSLASSGTGELFF.

This clone occurred many times. V gene TRBV7-8 combines with J gene TRBJ1-2; 7 positions match TRBD1. J gave up 4 bases and V 4 bases, and 12 bases lay outside the gene matches. The CDR3 runs 16 residues. Germline assignment: CDR1 SGHVS and CDR2 FQNEAQ. The CDR3 bases are TGTGCCAGCAGCTCCGGCCTCAAGACAGGGACCTATGGCTACACCTTC. This sequence encodes CASSSGLKTGTYGYTF.

V is TRBV19 and J is TRBJ2-1, with D possibly TRBD1 on 6 matching bases. The CDR3 is 15 amino acids. Germline values: CDR1 LNHDA, CDR2 SQIVND (reference sequence). Trimming left V 3 bases short and J 5 bases short, with 14 bases between. In DNA, the CDR3 is TGTGCCAGTAGTATCTTTCAGGGGCGAAACAATGAGCAGTTCTTC. It codes for CASSIFQGRNNEQFF.

The chain couples TRBV20-1 to TRBJ2-7; D is possibly TRBD2 (5 bases). V was shortened by 1 base and J by 9 bases, with 10 bases between the two germline ends. Germline V gene lookup returns CDR1 DFQATT and CDR2 SNEGSKA (reference sequence). The CDR3 is 11 amino acids. CDR3 region: CSARAPEGQYF. CDR3 DNA sequence: TGCAGTGCTAGAGCCCCCGAGGGGCAGTACTTC.

The genes are TRBV28 and TRBJ1-1, with 8 bases lining up with TRBD1. V trimming: 5 bases; J trimming: 5 bases; junction bases outside the gene matches: 10. Germline assignment: CDR1 MDHEN and CDR2 SYDVKM. The CDR3 is 15 amino acids. This chain's CDR3 is CASSPPGGAVTEAFF. The CDR3 DNA reads as TGTGCCAGCAGTCCCCCAGGGGGCGCTGTTACTGAAGCTTTCTTT.

V usage is TRBV27 and J usage is TRBJ1-2; D gene unclear. The V end was cut by 3 bases, the J end by 4 bases, with 9 bases between. Per the germline V gene, CDR1 is MNHEY and CDR2 is SMNVEV (reference sequence). The CDR3 contains 13 residues. CDR3 DNA sequence: TGTGCCAGCAGTTTTCTCAGTGGCTATGGCTACACCTTC. Encoded protein: CASSFLSGYGYTF.